This T cell receptor (beta chain) was captured by sequencing in a study of tissue T cells after allogeneic stem cell transplantation. Overall study findings and caveats: Few T cell clones were shared across patients, but motif clusters showed tissue-specific shared signatures.

There are 15 residues in the CDR3. CDR1 is LGHDT and CDR2 is YNNKEL in the germline V gene (reference sequence). Between the trimmed V and J ends, which lost 3 bases and 5 bases, there was a span of 14 bases. Profiled with immunoSEQ multiplex PCR; TCRdb holds only in-frame clones, not every one. The sample consists of about 1,000 clones, about 39% of them appearing once. For this clone: Its antigen is undetermined.

The V and J genes are TRBV3-1 (or the pseudogene TRBV3-2) and TRBJ2-1; D is possibly TRBD2 (6 bases). This clonotype was obtained from a female patient aged 40 to 75 with steroid-refractory graft-versus-host disease after an allogeneic stem cell transplant. The T cells may come from the graft donor. Sequencing used stomach tissue, obtained at autopsy. CDR3 bases: TGTGCCAGCAGCCAGGGGCCGGGACTGCACAATGAGCAGTTCTTC. As protein: CASSQGPGLHNEQFF.